This T cell receptor (beta chain) was sequenced in a study of blood T cell repertoires in COVID-19. Assay used: immunoSEQ multiplex PCR; TCRdb lists only in-frame clones, some missing. The sample consists of 250,000 to 350,000 clones, about nine tenths of them appearing once. The clonotype was recovered from a woman in her forties or fifties who had recovered from COVID-19. Input material: peripheral blood.

The CDR3: CASSLGGSWLGGETQYF. In nucleotides, the CDR3 is TGTGCCAGCAGCTTAGGAGGTAGCTGGTTAGGAGGGGAGACCCAGTACTTC. The chain carries TRBV7-2 and TRBJ2-5; a possible D gene is TRBD2 (6 bases). The CDR3 length is 17 residues. CDR1 is SGHTA, CDR2 FQGNSA, per germline. With 1 base removed from V and 5 bases from J, the gap between germline ends came to 20 bases. Together with reference TRBV7-2 and TRBJ2-5, the CDR3 gives the full variable domain: GAGVSQSPSNKVTEKGKDVELRCDPISGHTALYWYRQSLGQGLEFLIYFQGNSAPDKSGLPSDRFSAERTGGSVSTLTIQRTQQEDSAVYLCASSLGGSWLGGETQYFGPGTRLLVL.